The clone carrying this T cell receptor beta chain was detected only a few times. Its specificity is not known. PCR involved 60 Vbeta and 13 Jbeta primers. Clones were read by immunoSEQ multiplex PCR, and TCRdb kept only the in-frame ones, dropping some. Here the sample spans fewer than 200,000 clones, about 65% being singletons. The donors gave bone marrow, and they were healthy. The CDR3 length is 12 residues. CDR1 is SEHNR and CDR2 is FQNEAQ in the germline V gene (reference sequence). V gave up 5 bases and J gave up 7 bases, with 9 bases separating them. This sample stems from a study of cytomegalovirus exposure and HLA in healthy donors. Findings and caveats of the study: Beyond CMV serostatus, there was no information to go on about immune exposure. The investigators catalogued 180 or so TCR beta chains as cytomegalovirus-associated.

This clonotype was sampled from a woman aged 25 to 39 in good health and CMV-seronegative. The gene calls are TRBV7-9 and TRBJ2-1; TRBD2 is a possible D gene (5 bases). Sequencing was carried out using PBMCs. Here the CDR3 DNA reads TGTGCCAGCAGCCCCTCGGGGAATGAGCAGTTCTTC. Translating it yields CASSPSGNEQFF. Full variable domain (missing parts from reference TRBV7-9 and TRBJ2-1): DTGVSQNPRHKITKRGQNVTFRCDPISEHNRLYWYRQTLGQGPEFLTYFQNEAQLEKSRLLSDRFSAERPKGSFSTLEIQRTEQGDSAMYLCASSPSGNEQFFGPGTRLTVL.